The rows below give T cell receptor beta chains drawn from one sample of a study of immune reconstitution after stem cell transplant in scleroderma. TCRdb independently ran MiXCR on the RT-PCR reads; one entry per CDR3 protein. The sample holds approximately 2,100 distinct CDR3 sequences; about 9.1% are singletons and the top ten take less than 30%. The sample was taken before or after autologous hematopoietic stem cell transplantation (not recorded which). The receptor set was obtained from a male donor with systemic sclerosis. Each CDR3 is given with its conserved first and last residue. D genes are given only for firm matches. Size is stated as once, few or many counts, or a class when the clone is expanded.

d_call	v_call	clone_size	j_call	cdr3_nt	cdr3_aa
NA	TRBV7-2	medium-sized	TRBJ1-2	TGTGCCAGCAGCTCGGACAGAACTAACTATGGCTACACCTTC	CASSSDRTNYGYTF
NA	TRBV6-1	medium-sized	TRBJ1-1	TGTGCCAGCAGTGAAGCGTGGCAGGGAGACACTGAAGCTTTCTTT	CASSEAWQGDTEAFF
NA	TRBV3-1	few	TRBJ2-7	TGTGCCAGCAGCCCGTCCGGACCGAACTACGAGCAGTACTTC	CASSPSGPNYEQYF
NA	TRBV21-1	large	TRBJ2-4	TGTGCCACCCCGACTGTAGCCAAAAACATTCAGTACTTC	CATPTVAKNIQYF
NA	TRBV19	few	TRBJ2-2	TGTGCCACCACGACAGCCGGCGGGGAGCTGTTTTTT	CATTTAGGELFF
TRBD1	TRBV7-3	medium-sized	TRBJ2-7	TGTGCCAGCAGCTTAAATCGACAGGGCGAGCAGTACTTC	CASSLNRQGEQYF
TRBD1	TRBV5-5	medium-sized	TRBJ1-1	TGTGCCAGCAGCTTGGCCGGCAGGGGGACTATAGAAGCTTTCTTT	CASSLAGRGTIEAFF
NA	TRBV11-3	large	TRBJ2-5	TGTGCCAGCAGCTTGCGGGGACAAGAGACCCAGTACTTC	CASSLRGQETQYF
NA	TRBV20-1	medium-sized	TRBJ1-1	TGCAGTGCTAGCGGGGGGCAGGGTCACACTGAAGCTTTCTTT	CSASGGQGHTEAFF
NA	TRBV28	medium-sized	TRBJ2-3	TGTGCCAGCAGTTTTCGACCACGCAGAACCACAGATACGCAGTATTTT	CASSFRPRRTTDTQYF